This T cell receptor (beta chain) emerged from a study of CD8 T cells in ankylosing spondylitis. General study results and limits: A TCR beta motif of 8 or 9 highly homologous variants appeared characteristic of ankylosing spondylitis blood. Reportedly, significant enrichment of disease-linked clones occurred in matched ankylosing spondylitis synovial fluid. Past research had described some motif variants in reactive arthritis synovial fluid and blood.

There are a few counts of this clonotype. As yet, its antigen is unknown. Researchers built TCR beta libraries using quantitative 5'-RACE with molecular barcodes. Using its own MiXCR run on the 5' RACE reads, TCRdb lists one record per CDR3 protein. The data show roughly 36,000 distinct CDR3 sequences, approximately 14% seen once. Germline CDR1 reads MDHEN; CDR2 reads SYDVKM. V lost 6 bases to trimming and J lost 6 bases; unmatched junction nucleotides: 11. The CDR3 consists of 16 residues. The sample consisted of blood. V and J are TRBV28 and TRBJ2-1, with 10 nucleotides matching TRBD2. This clonotype originated in a male donor with ankylosing spondylitis or in good health (not recorded which). For the CDR3, the DNA is TGTGCCAGCAGGGCAAGGACTAGCGGTTTACCCAATGAGCAGTTCTTC. This codes for CASRARTSGLPNEQFF.